This T cell receptor (beta chain) derives from a study of post-analysis software for immune sequencing data. About the research overall: Clinical courses comprised relapsing-remitting, secondary progressive and progressive-relapsing multiple sclerosis.

Incorporated into the TCR beta cDNA libraries were unique molecular identifiers, which served to reduce PCR and sequencing biases. Approximately 500,000 cDNA molecules were recovered from an input of about 1 to 10 million T cells. TCRdb re-called the PCR reads with MiXCR, one entry per CDR3 protein. The sample records about 820,000 distinct CDR3 sequences, approximately 53% being singletons. Note on this clonotype: Its specificity is unknown.

Regarding the study as a whole: Five TRBV segments occurring more often in patients than controls included TRBV5-6, TRBV5-1 and TRBV20-1. F measure grouped same-batch samples tightly together. Compared with controls, patients showed significantly lower normalized Chao1 diversity.

V dropped 3 bases and J dropped 5 bases, with 16 bases sitting between them. This CDR3 is 14 amino acids long. The germline gives CDR1 DFQATT, CDR2 SNEGSKA (reference sequence). The receptor comes from a girl aged 10 to 17 with multiple sclerosis. The sample was blood. This chain uses TRBV20-1 with TRBJ1-2; maybe TRBD1 (5 bases). CDR3 protein: CSASQVQGLYGYTF. The CDR3 DNA follows: TGCAGTGCTAGTCAGGTCCAGGGCCTGTATGGCTACACCTTC.